Below, 5 T cell receptor beta chains from the same sample are listed, as sequenced in a study of blood T cells in healthy people across ages. A J-beta primer mix and a sample-barcoded 5' primer were used in a second PCR of roughly 6 to 11 cycles. TCRdb ran MiXCR on the 5' RACE reads and lists one entry per CDR3 protein. The profile shows 1,100,000 or so distinct CDR3 sequences, more than 35% of them singletons. Sequencing used blood. Source of these receptors: a woman aged 55-70 years in good health.

This clonotype has just a few counts. A much larger clonotype is one base distant, so this may be a read error. The chain uses TRBV12-3 or TRBV12-4 and TRBJ2-5, with D possibly TRBD1 on 6 matching bases. The CDR3 consists of 13 residues. Trimming took off 4 bases at V and 7 bases at J, with 13 bases between the two ends. The CDR3 sequence is CASSSGTSGTQYF. In nucleotides, the CDR3 is TGTGCCAGCAGTTCCGGGACATCGGGGACCCAGTACTTC.

In regard to this clonotype: Possible read error: a much larger clone is one base away. The chain is built from TRBV29-1 and TRBJ2-5, with TRBD2 identical over 9 bases. Trimming took 1 base from V and 9 from J; bases not matched to a gene: 6. The CDR3 spans 13 residues. CDR1 is SQVTM and CDR2 is ANQGSEA in the germline V gene. CDR3 sequence: CSVEGLADEAQYF. The CDR3 DNA sequence: TGCAGCGTTGAAGGACTAGCGGACGAGGCCCAGTACTTC.

V gene TRBV12-3 or TRBV12-4 combines with J gene TRBJ2-3; 7 positions agree with TRBD2. This CDR3 spans 15 amino acids. J was trimmed by 6 bases and V by 1 base; bases with no gene match: 7. The CDR3 region has the DNA TGTGCCAGCAGTTTAGGGCTAGTGGGAGGGGATACGCAGTATTTT. Translating it yields CASSLGLVGGDTQYF.

The sample holds a few counts of this clonotype. CDR3: CSANGLQETQYF. CDR3 in DNA: TGCAGTGCTAACGGGCTTCAAGAGACCCAGTACTTC. The chain couples TRBV20-1 to TRBJ2-5; the D is unclear. CDR1 is DFQATT, CDR2 SNEGSKA, per germline (reference sequence). The CDR3 runs 12 residues. V was trimmed by 4 bases and J by 2 bases, leaving 8 bases between them.

The V and J genes are TRBV20-1 and TRBJ2-3; D uncertain. This CDR3 comprises 11 residues. Germline assignment: CDR1 DFQATT and CDR2 SNEGSKA (reference sequence). The V gene lost 3 bases and the J gene lost 8 bases, with 9 bases spanning the gap. CDR3 nucleotides: TGCAGTGCTAGGGTCTTTGGTACGCAGTATTTT. Amino acid sequence: CSARVFGTQYF.